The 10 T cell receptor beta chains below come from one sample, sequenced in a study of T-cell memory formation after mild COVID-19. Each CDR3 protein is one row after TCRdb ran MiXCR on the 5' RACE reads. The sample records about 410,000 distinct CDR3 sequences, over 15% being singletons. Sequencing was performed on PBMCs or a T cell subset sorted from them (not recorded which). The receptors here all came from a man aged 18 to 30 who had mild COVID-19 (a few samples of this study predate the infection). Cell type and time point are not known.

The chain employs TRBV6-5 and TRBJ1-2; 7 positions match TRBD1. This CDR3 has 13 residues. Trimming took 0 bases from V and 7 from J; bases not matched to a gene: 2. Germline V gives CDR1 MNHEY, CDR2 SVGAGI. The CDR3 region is CASSYSSGGGYTF. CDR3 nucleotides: TGTGCCAGCAGTTACTCATCAGGGGGTGGCTACACCTTC.

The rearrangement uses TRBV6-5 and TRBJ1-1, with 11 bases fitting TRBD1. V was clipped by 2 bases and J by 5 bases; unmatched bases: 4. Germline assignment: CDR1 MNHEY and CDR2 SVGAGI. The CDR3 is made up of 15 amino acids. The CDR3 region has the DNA TGTGCCAGCAGTTACCGGGACAGGGGGGGAACTGAAGCTTTCTTT. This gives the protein CASSYRDRGGTEAFF.

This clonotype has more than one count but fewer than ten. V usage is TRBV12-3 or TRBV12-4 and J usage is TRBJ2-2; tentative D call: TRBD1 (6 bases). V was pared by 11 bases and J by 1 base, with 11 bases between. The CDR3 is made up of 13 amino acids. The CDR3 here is CAGGRRNTGELFF. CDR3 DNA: TGTGCCGGGGGCCGCAGGAACACCGGGGAGCTGTTTTTT.

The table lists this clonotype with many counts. The CDR3 region is CASTPTQYV. The CDR3 DNA is TGTGCCAGCACGCCGACGCAGTACGTC. The rearrangement joins TRBV6-2 or TRBV6-3 to TRBJ2-7; no firm D call. The V end was cut by 7 bases, the J end by 9 bases, with 7 bases between. Germline V lookup: CDR1 MNHEY, CDR2 SVGEGT. The CDR3 has 9 residues.

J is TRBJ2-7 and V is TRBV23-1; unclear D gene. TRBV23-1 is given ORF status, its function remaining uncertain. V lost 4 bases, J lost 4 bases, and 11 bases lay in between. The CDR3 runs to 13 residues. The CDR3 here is CASSLLWLYEQYV. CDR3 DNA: TGCGCCAGCAGTCTCCTCTGGTTATACGAGCAGTACGTC.

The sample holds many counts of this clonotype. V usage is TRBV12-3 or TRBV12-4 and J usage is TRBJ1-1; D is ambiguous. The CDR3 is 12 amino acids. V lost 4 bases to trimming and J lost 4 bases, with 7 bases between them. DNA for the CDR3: TGTGCCAGCAGTTCTTGGGGCACTGAAGCTTTCTTT. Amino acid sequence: CASSSWGTEAFF.

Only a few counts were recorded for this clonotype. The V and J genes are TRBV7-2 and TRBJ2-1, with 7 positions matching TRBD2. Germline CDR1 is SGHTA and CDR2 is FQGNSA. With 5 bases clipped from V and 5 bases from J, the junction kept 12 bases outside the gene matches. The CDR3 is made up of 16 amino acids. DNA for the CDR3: TGTGCCAGCAGCCCCCGGGACTACGCAAGGGACAATGAGCAGTTCTTC. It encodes CASSPRDYARDNEQFF.

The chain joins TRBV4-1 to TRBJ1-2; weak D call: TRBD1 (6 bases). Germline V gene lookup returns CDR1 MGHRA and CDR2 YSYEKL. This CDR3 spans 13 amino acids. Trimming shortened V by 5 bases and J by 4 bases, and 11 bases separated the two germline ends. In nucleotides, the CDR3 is TGCGCCAGCAGCTCTACAGGGTTCTATGGCTACACCTTC. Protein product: CASSSTGFYGYTF.

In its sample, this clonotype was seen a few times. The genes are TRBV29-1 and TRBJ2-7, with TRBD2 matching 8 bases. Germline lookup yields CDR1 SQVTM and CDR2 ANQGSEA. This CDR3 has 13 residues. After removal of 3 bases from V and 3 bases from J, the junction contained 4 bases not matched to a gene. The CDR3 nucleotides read TGCAGCGTTGAGGTAGCGGGGCGCTACGAGCAGTACTTC. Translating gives CSVEVAGRYEQYF.

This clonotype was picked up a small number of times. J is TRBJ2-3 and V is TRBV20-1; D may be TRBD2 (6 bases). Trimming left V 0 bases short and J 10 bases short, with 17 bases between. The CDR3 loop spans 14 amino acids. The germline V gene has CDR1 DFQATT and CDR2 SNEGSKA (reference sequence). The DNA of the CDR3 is TGCAGTGCTAGAGATGGAGGGCGACTAGTGCCGCAGTATTTT. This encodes CSARDGGRLVPQYF.